Below, 7 T cell receptor beta chains from the same sample are listed, as sequenced in a study of blood T cell repertoires in COVID-19. The method was immunoSEQ multiplex PCR; TCRdb's version includes in-frame clones alone and lacks a portion of them. The top ten hold more than 9% of the sample, which has approximately 120,000 clones, around 81% seen once. The source material was peripheral blood. The receptors derive from a human donor in a cohort sampled during active COVID-19.

In DNA form, the CDR3 reads TGTGCCAGCAGCGTAGAGAGAGGGGGAAGCGGGGGCTTTAGGGAGCAGTTCTTC. The encoded protein is CASSVERGGSGGFREQFF. The rearrangement links TRBV9 to TRBJ2-1; 8 bases align to TRBD2. J gave up 10 bases and V 0 bases, and 18 bases lay outside the gene matches. The germline gives CDR1 SGDLS, CDR2 YYNGEE. The CDR3 is made up of 18 amino acids.

V is TRBV6-5 and J is TRBJ2-5; 7 bases are shared with TRBD1. The CDR3 loop spans 13 amino acids. Germline CDR1 MNHEY, CDR2 SVGAGI. V gave up 7 bases and J gave up 5 bases; unmatched junction bases: 7. CDR3 residues: CASTPTGLETQYF. CDR3 in DNA: TGTGCCAGCACCCCGACAGGGCTGGAGACCCAGTACTTC.

This chain joins TRBV7-2 and TRBJ2-7; 7 bases map to TRBD2. The germline CDR1 and CDR2 sequences are SGHTA and FQGNSA. V dropped 6 bases and J dropped 6; count of bases not matched to a gene: 8. CDR3 length equals 13 residues. CDR3: CASSSGTTGEQYF. CDR3 nucleotides: TGTGCCAGCAGTTCCGGGACTACTGGCGAGCAGTACTTC.

The chain uses TRBV11-2 and TRBJ2-7; a weak D match, TRBD1 (6 bases). The germline V gene has CDR1 SGHAT and CDR2 FQNNGV. The germline V and J ends were trimmed by 3 bases and 3 bases, with 18 bases remaining between them. This CDR3 contains 16 residues. CDR3 amino acids: CASSLAWGPGIYEQYF. CDR3 DNA: TGTGCCAGCAGCTTGGCTTGGGGGCCCGGCATCTACGAGCAGTACTTC.

V and J are TRBV3-1 (or the pseudogene TRBV3-2) and TRBJ2-7; 7 nucleotides agree with TRBD2. The CDR3 consists of 15 residues. Germline V CDR1 and CDR2: LGHDT, YNNKEL (reference sequence). With V trimmed by 1 base and J by 2 bases, 5 bases remained unmatched. The CDR3 sequence: CASSQVGLPAYEQYF. DNA of the CDR3: TGTGCCAGCAGCCAAGTGGGACTACCTGCCTACGAGCAGTACTTC.

Only one count was recorded for this clone. V gene TRBV7-2 combines with J gene TRBJ1-2, with 8 bases aligning to TRBD1. Unmatched junction bases numbered 3, after V lost 1 base and J lost 2 bases. Germline CDR1 and CDR2: SGHTA and FQGNSA. The CDR3 spans 15 residues. As DNA, the CDR3 is TGTGCCAGCAGCTTAGTTGCAGGGGGCAACTATGGCTACACCTTC. Its translation: CASSLVAGGNYGYTF.

CDR3 sequence (DNA): TGTGCCAGCAGCTTAACAGGGATCGATTCACCCCTCCACTTT. It yields the protein CASSLTGIDSPLHF. V gene TRBV7-8 combines with J gene TRBJ1-6; D is possibly TRBD1 (6 bases). V lost 2 bases and J lost 8, with 10 bases in between. The CDR3 contains 14 residues. Germline CDR1 is SGHVS and CDR2 is FQNEAQ. The whole variable domain, remainder taken from reference TRBV7-8 and TRBJ1-6, is GAGVSQSPRYKVAKRGQDVALRCDPISGHVSLFWYQQALGQGPEFLTYFQNEAQLDKSGLPSDRFFAERPEGSVSTLKIQRTQQEDSAVYLCASSLTGIDSPLHFGNGTRLTVT.